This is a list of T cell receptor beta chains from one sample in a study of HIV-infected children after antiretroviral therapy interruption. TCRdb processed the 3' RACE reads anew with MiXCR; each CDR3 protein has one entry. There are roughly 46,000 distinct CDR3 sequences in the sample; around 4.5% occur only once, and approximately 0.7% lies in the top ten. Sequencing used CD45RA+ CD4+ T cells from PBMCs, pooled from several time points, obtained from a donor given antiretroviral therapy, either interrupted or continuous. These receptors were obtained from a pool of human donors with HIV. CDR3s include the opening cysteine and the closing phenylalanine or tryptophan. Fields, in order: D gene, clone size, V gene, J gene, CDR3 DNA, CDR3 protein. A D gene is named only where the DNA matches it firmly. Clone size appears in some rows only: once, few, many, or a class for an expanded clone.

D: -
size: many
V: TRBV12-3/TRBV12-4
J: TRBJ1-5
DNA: TGTGCCAGCTCGGGGTTTCGACAGCCCCAGCATTTT
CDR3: CASSGFRQPQHF

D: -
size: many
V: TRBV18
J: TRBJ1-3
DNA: TGTGCCAGCTCACCCCCAGATACTGGAAACACCATATATTTT
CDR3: CASSPPDTGNTIYF

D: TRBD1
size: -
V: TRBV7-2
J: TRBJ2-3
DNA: TGTGCCACCCGACAGGACAGGTCAGATACGCAGTATTTT
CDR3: CATRQDRSDTQYF

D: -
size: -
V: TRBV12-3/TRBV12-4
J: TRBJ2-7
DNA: TGTGCCAGCAGCTTAAGACAATATGAACAGTACTTC
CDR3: CASSLRQYEQYF

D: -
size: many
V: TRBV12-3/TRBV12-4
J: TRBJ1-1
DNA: TGTGCCAGCAGTTTGGGAAGCACTGAAGCTTTCTTT
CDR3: CASSLGSTEAFF

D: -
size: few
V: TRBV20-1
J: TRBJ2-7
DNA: TGCAGTGCTAGAGACCTCCGGACCAACTCGCGGGAAGAGCAGTACTTC
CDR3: CSARDLRTNSREEQYF

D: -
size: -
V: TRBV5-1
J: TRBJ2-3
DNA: TGCGCCAGCAGATATCGGTCCGGGACTCCCACAGATACGCAGTATTTT
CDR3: CASRYRSGTPTDTQYF

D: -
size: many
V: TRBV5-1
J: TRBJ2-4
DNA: TGCGCCAGCAGCCTGGCGGGGAATGCCAAAAACATTCAGTACTTC
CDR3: CASSLAGNAKNIQYF

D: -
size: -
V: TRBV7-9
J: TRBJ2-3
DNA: TGTGCCAGCAGCTTCCGGGAGACAGATACGCAGTATTTT
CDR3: CASSFRETDTQYF

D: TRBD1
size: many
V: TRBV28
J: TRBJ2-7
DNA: TGTGCCAGCAGTTCAACCGGGACAGGGGGCTACGAGCAGTACTTC
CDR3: CASSSTGTGGYEQYF

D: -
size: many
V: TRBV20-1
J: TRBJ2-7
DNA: TGCAGTGCTAGCTCGGCATGGAGCGAGCAGTACTTC
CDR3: CSASSAWSEQYF

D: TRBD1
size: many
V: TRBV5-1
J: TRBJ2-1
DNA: TGCGCCAGCAGCCTTGGGACAGACTACAATGAGCAGTTCTTC
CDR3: CASSLGTDYNEQFF

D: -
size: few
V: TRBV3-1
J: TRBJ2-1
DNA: TGTGCCAGCAGCCAAGGGGGCACATGCTTCGAGCAGTTCTTC
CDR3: CASSQGGTCFEQFF

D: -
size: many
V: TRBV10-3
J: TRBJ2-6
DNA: TGTGCCATCAGTGACGGGGCCAACGTCCTGACTTTC
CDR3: CAISDGANVLTF

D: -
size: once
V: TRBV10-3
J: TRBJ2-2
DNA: TGTGCCACCAGTGATTTCCCGAACACCGGGGAGCTGTTTTTT
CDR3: CATSDFPNTGELFF

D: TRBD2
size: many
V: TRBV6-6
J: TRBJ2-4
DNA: TGTGCCAGTAGCGGGCCAAACATTCAGTACTTC
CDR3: CASSGPNIQYF

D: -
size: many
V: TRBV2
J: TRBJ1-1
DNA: TGTGCCAGCACCCCGGACAGATATGAAGCTTTCTTT
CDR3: CASTPDRYEAFF

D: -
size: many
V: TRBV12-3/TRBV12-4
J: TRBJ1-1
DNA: TGTGCCAGCAGTTTGACAGATATCAACACTGAAGCTTTCTTT
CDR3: CASSLTDINTEAFF

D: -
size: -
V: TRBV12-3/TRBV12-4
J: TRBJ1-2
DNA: TGTGCCAGCAGTTTTTCGGGAGGGGGGTATGGCTACACCTTC
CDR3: CASSFSGGGYGYTF

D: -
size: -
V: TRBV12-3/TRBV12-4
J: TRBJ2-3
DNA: TGTGCCAGCAGTTTAAAAAGCGATACGCAGTATTTT
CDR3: CASSLKSDTQYF

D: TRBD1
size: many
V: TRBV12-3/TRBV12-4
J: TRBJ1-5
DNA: TGTGCCAGCAGTGGACAGGGCGGCGAGCCCCAGCATTTT
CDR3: CASSGQGGEPQHF

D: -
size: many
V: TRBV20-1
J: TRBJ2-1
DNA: TGCAGTGCCGGCCCTAGGAATGAGCAGTTCTTC
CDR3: CSAGPRNEQFF

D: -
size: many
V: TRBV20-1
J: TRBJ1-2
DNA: TGCAGTGCTAGAGATCCGCTGGGCTATGGCTACACCTTC
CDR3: CSARDPLGYGYTF

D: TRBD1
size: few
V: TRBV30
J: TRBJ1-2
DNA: TGTGCCTGGTGGGAGGGGGCCGGCTATGGCTACACCTTC
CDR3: CAWWEGAGYGYTF

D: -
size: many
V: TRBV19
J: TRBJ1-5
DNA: TGTGCCAGTAACAGGGCGGGTAGCAATCAGCCCCAGCATTTT
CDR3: CASNRAGSNQPQHF

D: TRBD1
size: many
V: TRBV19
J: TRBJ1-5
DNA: TGTGCCAGTAGTCAACAGGGGGACCAGCCCCAGCATTTT
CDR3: CASSQQGDQPQHF

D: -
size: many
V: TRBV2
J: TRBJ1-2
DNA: TGTGCCAGCAGTTTGAGGGAAGCTAACTATGGCTACACCTTC
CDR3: CASSLREANYGYTF

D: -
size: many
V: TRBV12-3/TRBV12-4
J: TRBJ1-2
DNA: TGTGCCAGCAGTTTATCTCCTCATGGGGGCTATGGCTACACCTTC
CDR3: CASSLSPHGGYGYTF

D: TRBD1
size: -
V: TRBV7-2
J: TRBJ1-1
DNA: TGTGCCAGCAGCCCGACAGGGGGCTTCAAGGGGAACACTGAAGCTTTCTTT
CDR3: CASSPTGGFKGNTEAFF

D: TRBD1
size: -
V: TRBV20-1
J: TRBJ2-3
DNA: TGCAGTGCTAGAGATCAGGGGGCGACAGATACGCAGTATTTT
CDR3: CSARDQGATDTQYF

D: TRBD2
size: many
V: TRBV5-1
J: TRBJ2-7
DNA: TGCGCCAGCAGCTTGGGAGCGGGGAACCCCTACGAGCAGTACTTC
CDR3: CASSLGAGNPYEQYF

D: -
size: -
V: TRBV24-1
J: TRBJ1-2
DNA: TGTGCCACCAGTGAGGGACGGAACTATGGCTACACCTTC
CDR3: CATSEGRNYGYTF

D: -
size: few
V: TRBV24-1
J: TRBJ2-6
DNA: TGTGCCACCAGTGATTCTAGGACTCCCTCTGGGGCCAACGTCCTGACTTTC
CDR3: CATSDSRTPSGANVLTF

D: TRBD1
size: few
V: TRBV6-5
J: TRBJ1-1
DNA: TGTGCCAGCCGGGACAGGGGGCAAGGTGAAGCTTTCTTT
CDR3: CASRDRGQGEAFF

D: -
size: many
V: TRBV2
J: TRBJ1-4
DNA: TGTGCCAGCAGTGAAAGAGGGGACGATGAAAAACTGTTTTTT
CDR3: CASSERGDDEKLFF

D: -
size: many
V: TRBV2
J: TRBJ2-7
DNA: TGTGCCAGCAGCCTAGACGGGTACGAGCAGTACTTC
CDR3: CASSLDGYEQYF

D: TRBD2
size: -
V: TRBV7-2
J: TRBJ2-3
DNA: TGTGCCAGCAGCTCCTCAGCGGGGGGGCTTCAAGATACGCAGTATTTT
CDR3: CASSSSAGGLQDTQYF

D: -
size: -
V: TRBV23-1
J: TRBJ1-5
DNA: TGCGCCAGCAGTCGAACGACCCCGGACGGCCAGCATTTT
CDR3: CASSRTTPDGQHF

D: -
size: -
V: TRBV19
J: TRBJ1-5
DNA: TGTGCCAGTAGTATAGATGATACAGACCCTAGCAATCAGCCCCAGCATTTT
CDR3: CASSIDDTDPSNQPQHF

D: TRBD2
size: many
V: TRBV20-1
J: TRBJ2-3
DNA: TGCAGTGCTCTACGAGGCAGCGGGGGCCTCACAGATACGCAGTATTTT
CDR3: CSALRGSGGLTDTQYF

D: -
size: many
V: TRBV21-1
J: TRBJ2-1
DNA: TGTGCCAGCAGCAAAGAGGTACAGGATAAGGATGAGCAGTTCTTC
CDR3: CASSKEVQDKDEQFF

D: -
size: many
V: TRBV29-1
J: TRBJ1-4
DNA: TGCAGCGTTCGGCCGCAAATAGATGAAAAACTGTTTTTT
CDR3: CSVRPQIDEKLFF

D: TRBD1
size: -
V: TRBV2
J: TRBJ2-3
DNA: TGTGCCAGCAGACGGGGACAGGCAGGGGCAGATACGCAGTATTTT
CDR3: CASRRGQAGADTQYF

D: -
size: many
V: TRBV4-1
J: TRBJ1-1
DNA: TGCGCCAGCAGCCAAGTGCACAGCACTGAAGCTTTCTTT
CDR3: CASSQVHSTEAFF

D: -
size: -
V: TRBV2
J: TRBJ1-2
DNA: TGTGCCAGCAGGTTTGACAGGACAGATGGCTACACCTTC
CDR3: CASRFDRTDGYTF

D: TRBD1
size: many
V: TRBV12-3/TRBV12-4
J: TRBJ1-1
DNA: TGTGCCAGCAGTCCAGGGACAGGGCGCCGTATGAACACTGAAGCTTTCTTT
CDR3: CASSPGTGRRMNTEAFF

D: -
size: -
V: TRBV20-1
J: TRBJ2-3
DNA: TGCAGTGTTGGATCAGATACGCAGTATTTT
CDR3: CSVGSDTQYF

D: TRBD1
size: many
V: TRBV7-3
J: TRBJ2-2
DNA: TGTGCCAGCAGCTTACTGGGACAGGGGGTCACCGGGGAGCTGTTTTTT
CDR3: CASSLLGQGVTGELFF

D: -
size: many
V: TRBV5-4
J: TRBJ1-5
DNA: TGTGCCAGCAGTAGGCAGCCCGATCAGCCCCAGCATTTT
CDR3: CASSRQPDQPQHF

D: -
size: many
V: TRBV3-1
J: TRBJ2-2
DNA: TGTGCCAGCAGCCACACCGGGGAGCTGTTTTTT
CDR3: CASSHTGELFF

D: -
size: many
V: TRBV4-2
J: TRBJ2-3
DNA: TGTGCCAGCAGCCAAGATACAACCTCCACAGATACGCAGTATTTT
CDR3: CASSQDTTSTDTQYF

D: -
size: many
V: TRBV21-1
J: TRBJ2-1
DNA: TGTGCCAGCAGCAAAATGGGGGGGCAGGGGGCCAACAATGAGCAGTTCTTC
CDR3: CASSKMGGQGANNEQFF

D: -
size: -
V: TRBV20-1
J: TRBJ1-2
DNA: TGCAGTCCCGGGCCGCCGGGGGGCTACACCTTC
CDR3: CSPGPPGGYTF

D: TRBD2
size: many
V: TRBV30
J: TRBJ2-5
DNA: TGTGCCTGGGAGCGGGGTGGAGAGACCCAGTACTTC
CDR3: CAWERGGETQYF

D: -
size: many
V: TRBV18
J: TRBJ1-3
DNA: TGTGCCAGCTCACCACCGAACGGAATCTCTGGAAACACCATATATTTT
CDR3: CASSPPNGISGNTIYF

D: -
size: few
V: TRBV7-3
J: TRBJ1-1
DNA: TGTGCCAGCAGCTTCGGAGGGCACCCCGCTGAAGCTTTCTTT
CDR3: CASSFGGHPAEAFF

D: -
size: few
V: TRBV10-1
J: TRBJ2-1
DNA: TGCGCCAGCGGGGGCTCACTGGGGAATGAGCAGTTCTTC
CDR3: CASGGSLGNEQFF